This record looks at one TCR beta chain sequence and its context. Antigen specificity is unknown. A read error may be the cause here, since a much bigger clone is one base away. Other DNA sequences of this sample code for an identical CDR3. V was shortened by 2 bases and J by 0 bases, with 8 bases between the two germline ends. This CDR3 contains 15 residues. Germline CDR1 reads MNHEY; CDR2 reads SMNVEV (reference sequence). This entry comes from a study of cytomegalovirus exposure and HLA in healthy donors. Whole-study findings and limits: In vitro assays verified that three CMV-associated chains recognized CMV antigens specifically. Analysis performed later found 16,951 TCR beta sequences associated with HLA alleles at 0.05 false discovery rate. The authors later linked a missense DCLRE1C variant to TCR beta V- and J-gene trimming.

PCR primers comprised 60 Vbeta and 13 Jbeta primers. This table comes from immunoSEQ multiplex PCR, and its TCRdb copy is limited to in-frame clones, with some not included. The sample carries about 90,000 clones, 60% to 85% recorded once. The sample was PBMCs. The chain joins TRBV27 to TRBJ2-1, with D tentatively TRBD2 (5 bases). The receptor comes from a woman in her 40s in good health and CMV-seropositive. The CDR3 sequence is CASSLSGSSYNEQFF. Written as DNA, the CDR3 is TGTGCCAGCAGTTTAAGCGGCAGCTCCTACAATGAGCAGTTCTTC.